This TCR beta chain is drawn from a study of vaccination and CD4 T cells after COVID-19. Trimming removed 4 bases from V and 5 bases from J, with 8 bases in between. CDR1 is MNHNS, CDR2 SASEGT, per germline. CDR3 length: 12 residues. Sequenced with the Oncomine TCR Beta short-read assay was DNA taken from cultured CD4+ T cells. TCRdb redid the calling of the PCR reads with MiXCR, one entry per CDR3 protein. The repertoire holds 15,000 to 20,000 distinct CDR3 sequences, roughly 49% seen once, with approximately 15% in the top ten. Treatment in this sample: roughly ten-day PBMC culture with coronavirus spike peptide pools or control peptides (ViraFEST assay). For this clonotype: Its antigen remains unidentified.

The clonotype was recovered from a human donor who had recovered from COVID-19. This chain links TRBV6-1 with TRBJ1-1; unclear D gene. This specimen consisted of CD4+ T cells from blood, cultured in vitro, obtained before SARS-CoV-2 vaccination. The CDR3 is CASSVVFTEAFF. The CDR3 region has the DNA TGTGCCAGCAGTGTGGTGTTTACTGAAGCTTTCTTT.